These 8 T cell receptor beta chains were sequenced from one sample in a study of cytomegalovirus exposure and HLA in healthy donors. Both 60 Vbeta primers and 13 Jbeta primers went into the PCR. The method was immunoSEQ multiplex PCR; TCRdb's version includes in-frame clones alone and lacks a portion of them. The sample includes around 99,000 clones, just under 70% seen only once; the top ten take around 5.4%. The sequencing input was PBMCs. These receptor sequences come from a woman aged 70-85 years in good health and CMV-seropositive.

This clone was seen only once. The CDR3: CASSLGGTSGGNEQFF. DNA for the CDR3: TGTGCCAGCAGCTTAGGAGGGACTAGCGGGGGTAATGAGCAGTTCTTC. J is TRBJ2-1 and V is TRBV11-3; 14 bases align to TRBD2. Per germline, CDR1 SGHNT and CDR2 YENEEA. The CDR3 length is 16 residues. V shed 1 base and J 7 bases; nucleotides not matched to a gene: 3. Supplemented by reference TRBV11-3 and TRBJ2-1, the full variable domain reads EAGVVQSPRYKIIEKKQPVAFWCNPISGHNTLYWYLQNLGQGPELLIRYENEEAVDDSQLPKDRFSAERLKGVDSTLKIQPAELGDSAVYLCASSLGGTSGGNEQFFGPGTRLTVL.

The chain recombines TRBV6-5 with TRBJ2-7; TRBD1 aligns across 9 bases. V was pared by 7 bases and J by 4 bases, with 8 bases of the junction left unmatched. Germline V gene lookup returns CDR1 MNHEY and CDR2 SVGAGI. This CDR3 contains 14 residues. This chain's CDR3 is CASNAGDRGYEQYF. The CDR3 coding sequence is TGTGCCAGCAACGCGGGAGACAGGGGGTACGAGCAGTACTTC.

The chain links TRBV11-2 to TRBJ2-1; TRBD1 agrees at 10 bases. Germline loops: CDR1 SGHAT, CDR2 FQNNGV. The CDR3 consists of 16 residues. Trimming took 3 bases from V and 9 from J; bases not matched to a gene: 11. The CDR3 protein is CASSFSGQGLGSEQFF. CDR3 in DNA: TGTGCCAGCAGCTTCTCGGGACAGGGGTTAGGTAGTGAGCAGTTCTTC.

This chain joins TRBV2 and TRBJ2-7; 9 bases align to TRBD1. V shed 7 bases, J shed 7 bases, and the junction held 14 bases outside the gene matches. CDR3 size: 15 residues. Germline lookup yields CDR1 SNHLY and CDR2 FYNNEI. In DNA form, the CDR3 reads TGTGCCAGCAACGACAGGGGGGGACACCCCCCAGAGCAGTACTTC. Amino acids: CASNDRGGHPPEQYF.

This clone was counted only a few times. The rearrangement links TRBV5-1 to TRBJ1-6; D is possibly TRBD1 (6 bases). The CDR3 totals 14 residues. Trimming stripped 5 bases from V and 7 bases from J, with 13 bases between. Germline V CDR1 and CDR2: SGHRS, YFSETQ. DNA of the CDR3: TGCGCCAGCAGTTCGGACAGCCCAAATTCACCCCTCCACTTT. Encoded protein: CASSSDSPNSPLHF.

This clone was seen only a few times. The V and J genes are TRBV5-1 and TRBJ1-1; the match to TRBD1 covers 9 bases. The ends lost 4 bases at V and 2 bases at J; junction bases unmatched: 6. Per the germline V gene, CDR1 is SGHRS and CDR2 is YFSETQ. This CDR3 is built from 15 residues. The CDR3 bases are TGCGCCAGCAGCCGGACAGGGGTATTCAACACTGAAGCTTTCTTT. Translating gives CASSRTGVFNTEAFF.

The rearrangement uses TRBV30 and TRBJ2-7; 9 bases are shared with TRBD1. The CDR3 loop spans 13 amino acids. CDR1 and CDR2 (germline): GTSNPN, SVGIG (reference sequence). The trim removed 3 bases at V and 7 bases at J, leaving 7 bases unmatched. CDR3 sequence (DNA): TGTGCCTGGAGCGGGACAGGGAAAGGGGAGCAGTACTTC. Amino acid sequence: CAWSGTGKGEQYF.

V usage is TRBV7-2 and J usage is TRBJ2-7; 8 nucleotides agree with TRBD2. Germline loops: CDR1 SGHTA, CDR2 FQGNSA. The CDR3 is 14 residues long. V lost 3 bases, J lost 3 bases, and 4 bases stayed unmatched. The CDR3 sequence is CASSFGLAGYEQYF. CDR3 DNA: TGTGCCAGCAGCTTTGGCCTAGCGGGCTACGAGCAGTACTTC.